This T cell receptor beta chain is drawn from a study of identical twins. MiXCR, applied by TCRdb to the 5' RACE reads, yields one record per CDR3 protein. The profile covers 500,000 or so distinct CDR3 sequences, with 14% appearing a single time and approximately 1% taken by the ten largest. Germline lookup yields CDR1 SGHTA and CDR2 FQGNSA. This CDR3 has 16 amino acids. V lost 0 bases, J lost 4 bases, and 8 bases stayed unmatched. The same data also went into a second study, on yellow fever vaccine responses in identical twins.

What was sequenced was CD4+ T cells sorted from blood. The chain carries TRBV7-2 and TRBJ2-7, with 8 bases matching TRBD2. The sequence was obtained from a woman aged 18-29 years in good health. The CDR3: CASSLAPGGHLYEQYF. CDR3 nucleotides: TGTGCCAGCAGCTTAGCTCCGGGGGGGCACTTATACGAGCAGTACTTC.